The source of this TCR beta chain is a study of blood T cells in healthy people across ages. Study-wide results and limits: Conclusively comparing naive with antigen-experienced cells was impossible with unsorted PBMCs. Long-lived and aged donors differed, with more naive CD4+ cells and higher diversity in the long-lived.

A second PCR of about 7 to 12 cycles used a sample-barcoded 5' primer and a J-beta primer mix. A template-switch adaptor that had 12 random nucleotides put a tag on each cDNA molecule. A minimum of 2.5 million CDR3-containing paired-end reads was obtained for each sample. MiXCR, applied by TCRdb to the 5' RACE reads, yields one record per CDR3 protein. The table shows some 1.4 million distinct CDR3 sequences, with about 43% occurring only once. Germline values: CDR1 SEHNR, CDR2 FQNEAQ (reference sequence). The CDR3 is 14 residues long. V was pared by 5 bases and J by 3 bases, with 13 bases between. With respect to this clonotype: Its cognate antigen is unknown.

The chain joins TRBV7-9 to TRBJ1-2; D is perhaps TRBD1 (5 bases). Material: blood. This TCR came from a woman aged 18 to 35 in good health. Here the CDR3 reads CASSPGRVHYGYTF. The DNA for the CDR3 is TGTGCCAGCAGCCCGGGACGGGTCCACTATGGCTACACCTTC.